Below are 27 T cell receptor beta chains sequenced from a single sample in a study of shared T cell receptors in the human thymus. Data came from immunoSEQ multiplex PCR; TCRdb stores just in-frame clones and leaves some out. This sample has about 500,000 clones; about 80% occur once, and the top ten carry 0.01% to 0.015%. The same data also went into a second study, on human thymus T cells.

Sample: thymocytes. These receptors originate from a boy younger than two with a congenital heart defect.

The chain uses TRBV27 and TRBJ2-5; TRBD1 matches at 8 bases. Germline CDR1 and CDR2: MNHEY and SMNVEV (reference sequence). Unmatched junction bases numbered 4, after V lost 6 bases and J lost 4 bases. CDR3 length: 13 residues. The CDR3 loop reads CASSTDRVETQYF. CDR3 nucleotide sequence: TGTGCCAGCAGCACGGACAGGGTAGAGACCCAGTACTTC.

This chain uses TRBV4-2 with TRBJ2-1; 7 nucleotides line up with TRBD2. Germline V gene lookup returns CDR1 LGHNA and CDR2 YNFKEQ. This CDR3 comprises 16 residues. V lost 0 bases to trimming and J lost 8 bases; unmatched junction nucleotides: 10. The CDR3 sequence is CASSQDSGEGADEQFF. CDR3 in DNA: TGTGCCAGCAGCCAAGATTCGGGGGAGGGTGCCGATGAGCAGTTCTTC.

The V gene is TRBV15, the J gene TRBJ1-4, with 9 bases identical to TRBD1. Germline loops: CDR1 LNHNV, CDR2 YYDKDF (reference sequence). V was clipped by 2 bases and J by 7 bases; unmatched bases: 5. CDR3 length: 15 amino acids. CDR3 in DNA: TGTGCCACCAGCAGAAAGACAGGGGGTCTTGAAAAACTGTTTTTT. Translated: CATSRKTGGLEKLFF.

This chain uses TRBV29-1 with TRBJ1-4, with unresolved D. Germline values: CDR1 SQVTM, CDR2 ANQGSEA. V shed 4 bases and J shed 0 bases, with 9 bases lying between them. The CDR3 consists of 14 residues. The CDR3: CSVGGRATNEKLFF. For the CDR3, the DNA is TGCAGCGTTGGAGGCCGAGCAACTAATGAAAAACTGTTTTTT.

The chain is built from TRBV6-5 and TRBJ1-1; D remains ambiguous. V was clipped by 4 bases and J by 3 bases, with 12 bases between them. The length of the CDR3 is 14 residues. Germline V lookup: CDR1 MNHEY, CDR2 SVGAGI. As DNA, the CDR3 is TGTGCCAGCAGTTCCGGGAAGGCAGACACTGAAGCTTTCTTT. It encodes CASSSGKADTEAFF.

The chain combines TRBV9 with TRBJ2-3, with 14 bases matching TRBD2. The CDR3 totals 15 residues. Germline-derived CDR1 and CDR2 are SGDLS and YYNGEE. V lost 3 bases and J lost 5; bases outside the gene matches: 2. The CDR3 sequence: CASSAGTSGRDTQYF. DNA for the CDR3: TGTGCCAGCAGCGCCGGGACTAGCGGGAGAGATACGCAGTATTTT.

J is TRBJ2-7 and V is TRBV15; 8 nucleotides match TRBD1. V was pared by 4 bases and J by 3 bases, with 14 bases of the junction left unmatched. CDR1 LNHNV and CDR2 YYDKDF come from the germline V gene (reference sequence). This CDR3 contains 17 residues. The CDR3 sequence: CATSTKGVRDRRYEQYF. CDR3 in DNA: TGTGCCACCAGCACCAAGGGAGTGCGGGACAGGCGCTACGAGCAGTACTTC.

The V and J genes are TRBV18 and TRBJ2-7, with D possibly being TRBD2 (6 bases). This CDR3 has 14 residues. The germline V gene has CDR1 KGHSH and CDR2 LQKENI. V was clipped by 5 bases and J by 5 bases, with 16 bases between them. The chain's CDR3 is CASSAGPRGNEQYF. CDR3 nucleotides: TGTGCCAGCTCAGCGGGACCTAGGGGAAACGAGCAGTACTTC.

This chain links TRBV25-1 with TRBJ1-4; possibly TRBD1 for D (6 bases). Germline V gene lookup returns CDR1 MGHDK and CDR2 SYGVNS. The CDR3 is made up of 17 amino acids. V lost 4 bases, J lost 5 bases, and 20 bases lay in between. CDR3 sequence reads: CASSVGQLGNRNEKLFF. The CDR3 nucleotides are TGTGCCAGCAGTGTAGGACAGTTGGGGAATAGAAATGAAAAACTGTTTTTT.

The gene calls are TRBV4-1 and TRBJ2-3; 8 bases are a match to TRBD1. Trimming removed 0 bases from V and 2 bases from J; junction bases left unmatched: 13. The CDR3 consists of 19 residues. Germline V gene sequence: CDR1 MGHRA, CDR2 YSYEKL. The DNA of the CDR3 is TGCGCCAGCAGCCAAGATAGGTTGAGGACAGGGACTTACACAGATACGCAGTATTTT. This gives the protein CASSQDRLRTGTYTDTQYF.

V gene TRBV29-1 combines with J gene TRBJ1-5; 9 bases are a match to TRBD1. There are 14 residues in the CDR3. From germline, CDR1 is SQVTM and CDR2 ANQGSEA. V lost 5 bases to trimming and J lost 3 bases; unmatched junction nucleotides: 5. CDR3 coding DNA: TGCAGCGTTCCCGGGACAGGGAACAATCAGCCCCAGCATTTT. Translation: CSVPGTGNNQPQHF.

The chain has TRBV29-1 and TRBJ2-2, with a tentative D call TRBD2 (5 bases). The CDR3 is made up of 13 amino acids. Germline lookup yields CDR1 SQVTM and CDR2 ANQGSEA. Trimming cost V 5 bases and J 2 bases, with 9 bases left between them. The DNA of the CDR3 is TGCAGCGTTTGGACTGATAACACCGGGGAGCTGTTTTTT. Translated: CSVWTDNTGELFF.

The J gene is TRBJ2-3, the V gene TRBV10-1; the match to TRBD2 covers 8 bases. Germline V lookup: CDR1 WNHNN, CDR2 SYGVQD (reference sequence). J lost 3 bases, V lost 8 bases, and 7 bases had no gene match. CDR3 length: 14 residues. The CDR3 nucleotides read TGCGCCAGCGCCCGGAGCGGGAGTACAGATACGCAGTATTTT. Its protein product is CASARSGSTDTQYF.

CDR3 loop: CASSFRGRGPWFEQYF. CDR3 DNA: TGTGCCAGCAGTTTCCGAGGTAGGGGGCCGTGGTTCGAGCAGTACTTC. V is TRBV27 and J is TRBJ2-7, with 7 bases aligning to TRBD1. This CDR3 is 16 amino acids long. CDR1 is MNHEY, CDR2 SMNVEV, per germline (reference sequence). The ends lost 3 bases at V and 6 bases at J; junction bases unmatched: 14.

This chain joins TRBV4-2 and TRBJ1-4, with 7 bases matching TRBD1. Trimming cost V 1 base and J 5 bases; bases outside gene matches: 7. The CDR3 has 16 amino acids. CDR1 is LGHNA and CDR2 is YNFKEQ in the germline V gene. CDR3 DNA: TGTGCCAGCAGCCAAGTGCGGCCGGGACAGAATGAAAAACTGTTTTTT. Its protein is CASSQVRPGQNEKLFF.

The CDR3 DNA reads as TGTGCCAGCAGCTTACCTGCCGGGACAAACAATGAGCAGTTCTTC. Its translation is CASSLPAGTNNEQFF. V and J are TRBV7-2 and TRBJ2-1, with D possibly TRBD1 on 6 matching bases. The CDR3 length is 15 residues. Germline-derived CDR1 and CDR2 are SGHTA and FQGNSA. V was pared by 2 bases and J by 5 bases, with 13 bases between.

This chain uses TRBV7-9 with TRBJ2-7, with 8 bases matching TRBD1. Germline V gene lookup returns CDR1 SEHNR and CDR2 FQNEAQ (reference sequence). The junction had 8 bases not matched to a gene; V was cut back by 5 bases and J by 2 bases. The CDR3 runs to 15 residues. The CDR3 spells CASSRERTGPYEQYF. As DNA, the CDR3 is TGTGCCAGCAGCCGTGAGAGGACAGGGCCCTACGAGCAGTACTTC.

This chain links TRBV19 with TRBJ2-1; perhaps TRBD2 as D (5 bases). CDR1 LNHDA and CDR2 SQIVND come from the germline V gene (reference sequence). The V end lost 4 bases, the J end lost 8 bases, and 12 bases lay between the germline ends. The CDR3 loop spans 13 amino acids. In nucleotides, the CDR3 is TGTGCCAGTAGTACCCCTACGAGGGATGAGCAGTTCTTC. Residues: CASSTPTRDEQFF.

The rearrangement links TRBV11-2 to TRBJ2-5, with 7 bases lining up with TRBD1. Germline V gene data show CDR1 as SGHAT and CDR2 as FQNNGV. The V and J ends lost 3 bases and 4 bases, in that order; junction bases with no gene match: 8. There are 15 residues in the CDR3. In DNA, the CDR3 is TGTGCCAGCAGCTTCCTGACAGGGTTCGGAGAGACCCAGTACTTC. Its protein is CASSFLTGFGETQYF.

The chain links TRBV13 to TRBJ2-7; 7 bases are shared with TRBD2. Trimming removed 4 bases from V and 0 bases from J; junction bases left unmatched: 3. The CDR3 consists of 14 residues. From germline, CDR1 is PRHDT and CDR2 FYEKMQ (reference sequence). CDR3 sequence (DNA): TGTGCCAGCAGCTGGAGGACTAGCTCCTACGAGCAGTACTTC. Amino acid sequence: CASSWRTSSYEQYF.

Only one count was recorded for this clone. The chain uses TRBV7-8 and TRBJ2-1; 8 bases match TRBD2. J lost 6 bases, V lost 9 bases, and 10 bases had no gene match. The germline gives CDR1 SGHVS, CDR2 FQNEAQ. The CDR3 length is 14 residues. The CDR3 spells CASGFTGTSNEQFF. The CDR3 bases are TGTGCCAGTGGCTTTACGGGGACTAGCAATGAGCAGTTCTTC.

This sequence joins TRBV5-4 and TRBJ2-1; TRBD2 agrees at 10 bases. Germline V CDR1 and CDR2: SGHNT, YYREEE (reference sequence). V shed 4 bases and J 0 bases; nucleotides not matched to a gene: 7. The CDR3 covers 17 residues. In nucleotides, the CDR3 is TGTGCCAGCAGCCGTACTAGCGGGACAAGCTCCTACAATGAGCAGTTCTTC. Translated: CASSRTSGTSSYNEQFF. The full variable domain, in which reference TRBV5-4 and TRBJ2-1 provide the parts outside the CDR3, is ETGVTQSPTHLIKTRGQQVTLRCSSQSGHNTVSWYQQALGQGPQFIFQYYREEENGRGNFPPRFSGLQFPNYSSELNVNALELDDSALYLCASSRTSGTSSYNEQFFGPGTRLTVL.

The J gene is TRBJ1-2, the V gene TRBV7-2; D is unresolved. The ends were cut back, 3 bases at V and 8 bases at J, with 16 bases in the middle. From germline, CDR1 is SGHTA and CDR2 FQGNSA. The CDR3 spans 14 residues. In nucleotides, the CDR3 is TGTGCCAGCAGCTTCCCGGGCGGGCTGGGAGGCTACACCTTC. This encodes CASSFPGGLGGYTF.

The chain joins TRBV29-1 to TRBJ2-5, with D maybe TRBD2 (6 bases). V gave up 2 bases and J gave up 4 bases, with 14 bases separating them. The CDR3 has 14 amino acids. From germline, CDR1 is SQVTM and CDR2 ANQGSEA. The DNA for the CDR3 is TGCAGCGTTGAATTGGTGGGAGGAGGAGAGACCCAGTACTTC. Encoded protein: CSVELVGGGETQYF. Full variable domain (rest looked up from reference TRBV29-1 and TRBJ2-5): SAVISQKPSRDICQRGTSLTIQCQVDSQVTMMFWYRQQPGQSLTLIATANQGSEATYESGFVIDKFPISRPNLTFSTLTVSNMSPEDSSIYLCSVELVGGGETQYFGPGTRLLVL.

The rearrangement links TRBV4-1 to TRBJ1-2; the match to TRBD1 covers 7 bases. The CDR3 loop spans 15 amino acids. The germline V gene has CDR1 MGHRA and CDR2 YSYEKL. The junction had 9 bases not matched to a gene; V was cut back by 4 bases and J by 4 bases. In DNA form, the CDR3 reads TGCGCCAGCAGCCTCCTGTCGAACAGGGGCTATGGCTACACCTTC. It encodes CASSLLSNRGYGYTF.

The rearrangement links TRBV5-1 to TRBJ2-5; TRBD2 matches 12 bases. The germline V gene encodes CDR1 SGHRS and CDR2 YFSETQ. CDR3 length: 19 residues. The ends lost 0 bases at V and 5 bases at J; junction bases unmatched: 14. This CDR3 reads CASSLEPSTLAGGMETQYF. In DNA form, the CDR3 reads TGCGCCAGCAGCTTGGAACCATCAACCCTAGCGGGAGGGATGGAGACCCAGTACTTC.

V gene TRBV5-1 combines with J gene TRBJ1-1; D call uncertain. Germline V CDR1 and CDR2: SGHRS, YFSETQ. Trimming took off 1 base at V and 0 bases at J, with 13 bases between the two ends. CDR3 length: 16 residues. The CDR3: CASSLTWRTVNTEAFF. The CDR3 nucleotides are TGCGCCAGCAGCTTGACCTGGAGGACGGTGAACACTGAAGCTTTCTTT. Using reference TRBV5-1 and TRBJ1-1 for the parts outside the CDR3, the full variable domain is KAGVTQTPRYLIKTRGQQVTLSCSPISGHRSVSWYQQTPGQGLQFLFEYFSETQRNKGNFPGRFSGRQFSNSRSEMNVSTLELGDSALYLCASSLTWRTVNTEAFFGQGTRLTVV.